A selection of T cell receptor beta chains follows, all from one sample in a study of T cell repertoires in cytomegalovirus infection. TCRdb processed the reads anew with MiXCR; each CDR3 protein has one entry. This table has hundreds of thousands of distinct CDR3 sequences, around 31% appearing once. No cognate antigen is known for these TCRs. The sequencing used cultured PBMCs, collected from culture after CMV antigen stimulation. The receptors shown here come from a human donor in good health (CMV status not recorded). Some clones in this sample may be carry-over from other donors' samples. CDR3s include the opening cysteine and the closing phenylalanine or tryptophan. The D gene is left open where the match is weak. Clone size, where shown, is once, few, many, or a class for clones that have expanded.

>TRBV7-2|-|TRBJ2-5|few
TGTGCCAGCAGCTTTGCGTCGGAGACCCAGTACTTC
CASSFASETQYF
>TRBV7-2|TRBD1|TRBJ2-7|many
TGTGCCAGCAGCATGCTAAAGTGGGGACAGGGACGCTCCTACGAGCAGTACTTC
CASSMLKWGQGRSYEQYF
>TRBV6-5|TRBD1|TRBJ2-3|-
TGTGCCAGCAGTTCCGGGACAGGGGCCACGGGTACGCAGTATTTT
CASSSGTGATGTQYF
>TRBV28|TRBD2|TRBJ2-1|many
TGTGCCAGCAGTCCCCCGGGACTAGCGGCCTGGGAGTTCTTC
CASSPPGLAAWEFF
>TRBV7-8|TRBD1|TRBJ1-1|-
TGTGCCAGCAGCTCCAGGGACAGCAACACTGAAGCTTTCTTT
CASSSRDSNTEAFF
>TRBV12-3/TRBV12-4|-|TRBJ2-1|once
TGTGCCAGCAGGGGGCTTTCCCACAATGAGCAGTTCTTC
CASRGLSHNEQFF
>TRBV15|-|TRBJ2-7|-
TGTGCCACCAGCAGAGGCAATCTGGGGGGCGAGCAGTACTTC
CATSRGNLGGEQYF
>TRBV4-3|TRBD2|TRBJ2-7|-
TGCGCCAGCAGCCAGAGTGCTAGCGGTTACTACGAGCAGTACTTC
CASSQSASGYYEQYF
>TRBV4-1|TRBD1|TRBJ1-1|-
TGCGCCGGCAGCCCAGACAGGGATGGAGGAGAGGCTGAAGCTTTCTTT
CAGSPDRDGGEAEAFF
>TRBV4-1|-|TRBJ2-1|few
TGCGCCAGCAGCCAAGATCTGGGGGGCCGGGCGGGTAGGAGCCCTTACAATGAGCAGTTCTTC
CASSQDLGGRAGRSPYNEQFF
>TRBV7-2|-|TRBJ1-6|many
TGTGCCAGCAGCTTAGTTCCCCCCAGGGGCCGCAATTCACCCCTCCACTTT
CASSLVPPRGRNSPLHF
>TRBV19|-|TRBJ1-4|-
TGTGCCAGTAGTATCTCGGGGGCTGAAAAACTGTTTTTT
CASSISGAEKLFF